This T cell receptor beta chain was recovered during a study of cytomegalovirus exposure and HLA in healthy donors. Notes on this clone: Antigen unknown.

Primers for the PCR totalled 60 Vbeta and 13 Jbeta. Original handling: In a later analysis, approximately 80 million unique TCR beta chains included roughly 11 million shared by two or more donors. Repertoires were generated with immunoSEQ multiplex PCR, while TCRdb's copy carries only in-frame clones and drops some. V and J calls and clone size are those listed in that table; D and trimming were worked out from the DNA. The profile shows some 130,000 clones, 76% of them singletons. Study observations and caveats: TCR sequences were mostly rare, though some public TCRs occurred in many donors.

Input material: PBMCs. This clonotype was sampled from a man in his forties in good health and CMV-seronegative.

This CDR3 is CASSLAVTLNTEAFF. The CDR3, as DNA: TGTGCCAGCAGCTTGGCGGTGACACTGAACACTGAAGCTTTCTTT. This chain connects TRBV5-6 to TRBJ1-1, with D uncertain. The CDR3 is 15 amino acids. Germline V gives CDR1 SGHDT, CDR2 YYEEEE. Between the trimmed V and J ends, which lost 0 bases and 0 bases, there was a span of 9 bases.